These 25 T cell receptor beta chains were sequenced from one sample in a study of CD8+ T cells in alopecia areata. RNA was isolated and reverse transcribed to cDNA, the sequencing template. Some clones are missing from TCRdb's copy, which holds only in-frame ones; the method was immunoSEQ multiplex PCR. This sample has under 350,000 clones, with 58% found just once. Treatment in this sample: oral pan-JAK inhibitor, 5-10 mg twice daily. This specimen consisted of CD4+ T cells sorted from blood, obtained at week 24, from a patient treated with tofacitinib. The receptors stem from a human donor with alopecia areata.

The chain has TRBV4-2 and TRBJ2-5; possibly TRBD1 for D (5 bases). Trimming stripped 1 base from V and 3 bases from J, with 12 bases between. There are 15 residues in the CDR3. The germline V gene has CDR1 LGHNA and CDR2 YNFKEQ. CDR3 sequence: CASSQGQTSEETQYF. The CDR3 region has the DNA TGTGCCAGCAGCCAAGGACAGACTTCCGAAGAGACCCAGTACTTC.

The chain recombines TRBV6-6 with TRBJ2-7; 7 bases agree with TRBD1. With 6 bases clipped from V and 5 bases from J, the junction kept 10 bases outside the gene matches. The CDR3 runs 14 residues. The germline gives CDR1 MNHNY, CDR2 SVGAGI (reference sequence). The CDR3 DNA reads TGTGCCAGCAGGGTGACAGGGTATATCGACGAGCAGTACTTC. It translates to CASRVTGYIDEQYF.

The J gene is TRBJ1-1, the V gene TRBV19; D call uncertain. The CDR3 totals 12 residues. Deletions cut 3 bases from V and 10 bases from J, with 12 bases between. Per the germline V gene, CDR1 is LNHDA and CDR2 is SQIVND (reference sequence). DNA of the CDR3: TGTGCCAGTAGTATTTGGTCGAGTGGAGCTTTCTTT. Amino acids: CASSIWSSGAFF. The full variable domain, in which reference TRBV19 and TRBJ1-1 provide the parts outside the CDR3, is DGGITQSPKYLFRKEGQNVTLSCEQNLNHDAMYWYRQDPGQGLRLIYYSQIVNDFQKGDIAEGYSVSREKKESFPLTVTSAQKNPTAFYLCASSIWSSGAFFGQGTRLTVV.

J is TRBJ2-5 and V is TRBV9; tentative D call: TRBD2 (5 bases). Trimming took off 4 bases at V and 7 bases at J, with 14 bases between the two ends. The germline gives CDR1 SGDLS, CDR2 YYNGEE. CDR3 length: 13 amino acids. The chain's CDR3 is CASSSDRRGTQYF. The DNA for the CDR3 is TGTGCCAGCAGCTCAGACCGACGGGGGACCCAGTACTTC.

This chain uses TRBV25-1 with TRBJ1-4; 7 bases line up with TRBD1. V was pared by 6 bases and J by 4 bases, with 8 bases of the junction left unmatched. Germline assignment: CDR1 MGHDK and CDR2 SYGVNS. The CDR3 is 15 amino acids. In DNA, the CDR3 is TGTGCCAGCAGCCCAGGACAGGCGATTAATGAAAAACTGTTTTTT. This translates into CASSPGQAINEKLFF.

This chain links TRBV4-1 with TRBJ2-3; D is perhaps TRBD2 (7 bases). V lost 1 base, J lost 1 base, and 15 bases lay in between. In germline, CDR1 is MGHRA, CDR2 YSYEKL. This CDR3 is built from 17 residues. This CDR3 reads CASSQGLGGGGTDTQYF. In DNA, the CDR3 is TGCGCCAGCAGCCAAGGCCTAGGGGGGGGCGGCACAGATACGCAGTATTTT.

This clone was found a few times. The chain is built from TRBV13 and TRBJ1-1; 8 bases are a match to TRBD1. The J segment lost 0 bases and the V segment lost 5 bases, leaving 8 bases of the junction unmatched. The germline CDR1 and CDR2 sequences are PRHDT and FYEKMQ (reference sequence). This CDR3 contains 16 residues. In DNA form, the CDR3 reads TGTGCCAGCAGCCGTTTCCTACAGGGGGTGAACACTGAAGCTTTCTTT. Its protein product is CASSRFLQGVNTEAFF.

The chain recombines TRBV7-9 with TRBJ2-7; tentatively, D is TRBD1 (6 bases). The CDR3 is 13 amino acids. Germline lookup yields CDR1 SEHNR and CDR2 FQNEAQ (reference sequence). Trimming took 5 bases from V and 2 from J, leaving 10 bases between them. DNA of the CDR3: TGTGCCAGCAGCCCTCAGGGGACCTACGAGCAGTACTTC. Its protein is CASSPQGTYEQYF.

This clone was seen only a few times. This rearrangement joins TRBV4-1 to TRBJ2-1, with TRBD2 matching over 8 bases. The junction had 8 bases not matched to a gene; V was cut back by 3 bases and J by 4 bases. The CDR3 covers 16 residues. Germline CDR1 MGHRA, CDR2 YSYEKL. The CDR3 nucleotides read TGCGCCAGCAGCCAGCCGGGACTAGATCTATACAATGAGCAGTTCTTC. Translation gives CASSQPGLDLYNEQFF.

This sequence joins TRBV30 and TRBJ2-7; D is tentatively TRBD1 or TRBD2 (6 bases each). Germline assignment: CDR1 GTSNPN and CDR2 SVGIG (reference sequence). V lost 3 bases and J 3 bases, leaving 12 bases between the germline ends. The CDR3 totals 13 residues. The CDR3 DNA reads TGTGCCTGGAGGGGGGGACACTTCTACGAGCAGTACTTC. Protein product: CAWRGGHFYEQYF.

This chain connects TRBV6-6 to TRBJ2-7, with D tentatively TRBD1 (5 bases). Trimming removed 2 bases from V and 2 bases from J, with 16 bases in between. Germline-derived CDR1 and CDR2 are MNHNY and SVGAGI (reference sequence). CDR3 length equals 16 residues. CDR3 amino acids: CASSYLGQGITYEQYF. In DNA form, the CDR3 reads TGTGCCAGCAGTTACCTAGGGCAGGGCATAACCTACGAGCAGTACTTC.

V usage is TRBV5-1 and J usage is TRBJ1-2; D is unclear. This CDR3 is 15 amino acids long. V was pared by 0 bases and J by 4 bases, with 13 bases between. The germline gives CDR1 SGHRS, CDR2 YFSETQ. The CDR3 here is CASSLDTTRIYGYTF. CDR3 DNA sequence: TGCGCCAGCAGCTTGGATACCACTAGGATCTATGGCTACACCTTC.

The chain couples TRBV5-4 to TRBJ2-5; D unclear. Germline-derived CDR1 and CDR2 are SGHNT and YYREEE (reference sequence). Trimming stripped 1 base from V and 1 base from J, with 2 bases between. The CDR3 loop spans 12 amino acids. The CDR3 here is CASSLPQETQYF. CDR3 coding DNA: TGTGCCAGCAGCTTGCCCCAAGAGACCCAGTACTTC.

There are a few counts of this clone. The chain has TRBV5-4 and TRBJ2-6, with D hard to call. Germline CDR1 and CDR2: SGHNT and YYREEE (reference sequence). The CDR3 runs to 17 residues. V was clipped by 6 bases and J by 0 bases, with 16 bases between them. CDR3: CASTLSFTYSGANVLTF. The CDR3 DNA follows: TGTGCCAGCACCCTGTCCTTCACCTACTCTGGGGCCAACGTCCTGACTTTC.

The J gene is TRBJ1-1, the V gene TRBV27; possibly TRBD1 for D (6 bases). The CDR3 runs to 16 residues. Trimming stripped 7 bases from V and 0 bases from J, with 18 bases between. Germline CDR1 and CDR2: MNHEY and SMNVEV (reference sequence). The CDR3 region has the DNA TGTGCCAGCACCCCCACCACGACAGGCATGAACACTGAAGCTTTCTTT. Protein: CASTPTTTGMNTEAFF.

The table lists this clone with a few counts. This chain links TRBV7-9 with TRBJ2-3; D remains unclear. V lost 5 bases, J lost 0 bases, and 18 bases lay in between. Looked up from germline, CDR1 is SEHNR and CDR2 is FQNEAQ (reference sequence). This CDR3 is 17 amino acids long. As DNA, the CDR3 is TGTGCCAGCAGCGCCTTAGGAACGAGGATTAGCACAGATACGCAGTATTTT. Encoded protein: CASSALGTRISTDTQYF.

This clone came up a few times. The chain combines TRBV5-4 with TRBJ2-5, with 8 bases that match TRBD1. The germline V gene encodes CDR1 SGHNT and CDR2 YYREEE (reference sequence). Losses at the gene ends were 4 bases for V and 5 bases for J; bases not matched to a gene: 7. This CDR3 has 14 residues. Here the CDR3 reads CASSPRGPGETQYF. The CDR3 DNA sequence: TGTGCCAGCAGCCCCAGGGGGCCTGGGGAGACCCAGTACTTC.

This chain uses TRBV19 with TRBJ2-7; 7 nucleotides align to TRBD1. Germline CDR1 and CDR2: LNHDA and SQIVND (reference sequence). V was pared by 8 bases and J by 2 bases, with 3 bases of the junction left unmatched. The CDR3 spans 12 residues. The CDR3, as DNA: TGTGCCAGTCACGACAGGGCCTACGAGCAGTACTTC. As protein: CASHDRAYEQYF.

The chain employs TRBV2 and TRBJ2-5; 9 bases are a match to TRBD2. Trimming removed 5 bases from V and 6 bases from J; junction bases left unmatched: 10. CDR1 is SNHLY and CDR2 is FYNNEI in the germline V gene. This CDR3 is built from 15 residues. The CDR3 is CASSHPRLAAKTQYF. CDR3 nucleotides: TGTGCCAGCAGTCACCCCCGACTAGCGGCGAAGACCCAGTACTTC.

This clone was detected a few times. CDR3: CSVSTGNYGYTF. The CDR3 DNA follows: TGCAGCGTTTCCACAGGGAACTATGGCTACACCTTC. V is TRBV29-1 and J is TRBJ1-2, with D perhaps TRBD1 (6 bases). The CDR3 has 12 amino acids. Germline CDR1 reads SQVTM; CDR2 reads ANQGSEA. Trimming took 5 bases from V and 2 from J, leaving 9 bases between them.

V and J are TRBV18 and TRBJ2-7, with a tentative D call TRBD1 (6 bases). The CDR3 has 14 amino acids. Trimming took 6 bases from V and 4 from J, leaving 16 bases between them. CDR1 is KGHSH, CDR2 LQKENI, per germline. CDR3: CASSNLQGSYEQYF. The CDR3 nucleotides are TGTGCCAGCTCTAACTTACAGGGTTCGTACGAGCAGTACTTC.

This sequence joins TRBV7-9 and TRBJ1-1; 8 positions agree with TRBD1. CDR3 length: 14 amino acids. CDR1 and CDR2 (germline): SEHNR, FQNEAQ (reference sequence). V dropped 8 bases and J dropped 3; count of bases not matched to a gene: 8. CDR3: CASEGQGGYTEAFF. CDR3 nucleotides: TGTGCCAGCGAAGGACAGGGAGGGTACACTGAAGCTTTCTTT.

The gene calls are TRBV14 and TRBJ1-2; tentative D call: TRBD1 (5 bases). CDR3 length equals 13 residues. The germline CDR1 and CDR2 sequences are SGHDN and FVKESK. V lost 3 bases to trimming and J lost 3 bases, with 8 bases between them. CDR3 amino acids: CASSQGVDYGYTF. The CDR3 coding sequence is TGTGCCAGCAGCCAGGGGGTAGACTATGGCTACACCTTC.

The genes are TRBV30 and TRBJ2-5; unclear D gene. Germline loops: CDR1 GTSNPN, CDR2 SVGIG (reference sequence). The CDR3 runs to 14 residues. V was trimmed by 0 bases and J by 4 bases, leaving 12 bases between them. DNA of the CDR3: TGTGCCTGGAGTGTAGATGGTGCGAGAGAGACCCAGTACTTC. It yields the protein CAWSVDGARETQYF.

The CDR3 sequence: CASSLDRWSDRQHF. The DNA for the CDR3 is TGTGCCAGCAGCTTAGATAGGTGGTCCGACCGCCAGCATTTT. The V call is TRBV7-9, the J call TRBJ1-5; D gene uncertain. The CDR3 is made up of 14 amino acids. Germline V gene sequence: CDR1 SEHNR, CDR2 FQNEAQ (reference sequence). Trimming took off 1 base at V and 12 bases at J, with 16 bases between the two ends. The full variable domain, rest sourced from reference TRBV7-9 and TRBJ1-5, is DTGVSQNPRHKITKRGQNVTFRCDPISEHNRLYWYRQTLGQGPEFLTYFQNEAQLEKSRLLSDRFSAERPKGSFSTLEIQRTEQGDSAMYLCASSLDRWSDRQHFGDGTRLSIL.